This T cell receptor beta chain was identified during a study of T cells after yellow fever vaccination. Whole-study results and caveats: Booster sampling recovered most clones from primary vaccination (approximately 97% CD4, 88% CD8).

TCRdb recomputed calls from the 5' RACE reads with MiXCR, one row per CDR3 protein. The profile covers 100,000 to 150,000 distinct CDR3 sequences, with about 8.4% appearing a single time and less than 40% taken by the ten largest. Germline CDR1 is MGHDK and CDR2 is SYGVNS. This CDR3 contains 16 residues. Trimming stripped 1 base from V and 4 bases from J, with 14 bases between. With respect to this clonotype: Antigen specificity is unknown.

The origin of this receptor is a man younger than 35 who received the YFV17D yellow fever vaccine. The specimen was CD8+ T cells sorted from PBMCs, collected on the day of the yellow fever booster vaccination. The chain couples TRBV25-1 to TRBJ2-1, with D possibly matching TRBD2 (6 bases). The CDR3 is CASSEFGSGEYNEQFF. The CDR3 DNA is TGTGCCAGCAGTGAATTCGGTAGCGGAGAGTACAATGAGCAGTTCTTC.